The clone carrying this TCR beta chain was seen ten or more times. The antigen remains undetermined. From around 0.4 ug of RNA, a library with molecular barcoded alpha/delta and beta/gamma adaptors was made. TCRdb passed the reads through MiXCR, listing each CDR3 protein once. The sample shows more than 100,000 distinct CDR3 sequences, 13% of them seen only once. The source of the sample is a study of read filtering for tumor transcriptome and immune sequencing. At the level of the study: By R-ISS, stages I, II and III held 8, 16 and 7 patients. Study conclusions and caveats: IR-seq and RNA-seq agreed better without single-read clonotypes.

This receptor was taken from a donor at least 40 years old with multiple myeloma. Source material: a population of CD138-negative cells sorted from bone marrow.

The CDR3 is CASTSIGSFVDTQYF. DNA of the CDR3: TGTGCCAGCACCTCGATCGGCAGTTTCGTAGATACGCAGTATTTT. V gene TRBV2 combines with J gene TRBJ2-3; D remains unclear. V lost 7 bases and J lost 5, with 19 bases in between. Per the germline V gene, CDR1 is SNHLY and CDR2 is FYNNEI. The CDR3 loop spans 15 amino acids.